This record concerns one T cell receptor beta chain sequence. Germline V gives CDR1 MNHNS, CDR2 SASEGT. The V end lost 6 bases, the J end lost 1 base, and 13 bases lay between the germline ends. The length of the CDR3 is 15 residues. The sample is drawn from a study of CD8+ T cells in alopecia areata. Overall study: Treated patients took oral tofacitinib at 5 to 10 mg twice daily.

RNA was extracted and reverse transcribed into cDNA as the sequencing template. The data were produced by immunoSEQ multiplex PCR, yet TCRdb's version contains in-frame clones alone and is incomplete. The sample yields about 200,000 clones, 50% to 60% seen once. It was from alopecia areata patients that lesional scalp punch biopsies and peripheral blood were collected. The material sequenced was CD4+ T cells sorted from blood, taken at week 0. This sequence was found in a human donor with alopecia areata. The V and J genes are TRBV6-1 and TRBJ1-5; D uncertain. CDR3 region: CASSTIGASNQPQHF. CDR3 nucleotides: TGTGCCAGCAGCACAATTGGCGCGAGCAATCAGCCCCAGCATTTT.